The clone carrying this T cell receptor beta chain was counted a few times. The data were obtained in a study of blood T cells in healthy people across ages. CDR3 length equals 16 residues. Trimming shortened V by 8 bases and J by 4 bases, and 22 bases separated the two germline ends. Germline V gene sequence: CDR1 SGDLS, CDR2 YYNGEE. Primers used in a second PCR of roughly 6 to 11 cycles were a sample-barcoded 5' primer and a J-beta primer mix. TCRdb passed the 5' RACE reads through MiXCR, listing each CDR3 protein once. The table lists 1.5 million to 2 million distinct CDR3 sequences, roughly 43% of them singletons.

The rearrangement joins TRBV9 to TRBJ2-1, with D tentatively TRBD1 (6 bases). The sequenced sample was blood. This sequence was found in a human donor in good health. CDR3 coding DNA: TGTGCCAGTTCCAAAACAGGGCAGTTGGATTACAATGAGCAGTTCTTC. This codes for CASSKTGQLDYNEQFF.